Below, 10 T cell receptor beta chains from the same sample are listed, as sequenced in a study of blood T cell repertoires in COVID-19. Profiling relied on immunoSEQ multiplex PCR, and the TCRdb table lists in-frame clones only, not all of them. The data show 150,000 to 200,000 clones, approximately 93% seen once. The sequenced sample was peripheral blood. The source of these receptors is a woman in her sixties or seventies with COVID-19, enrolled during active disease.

The CDR3, as DNA: TGTGCCAGCTCACCGTCACTAGCGGGTACAGATACGCAGTATTTT. Encoded protein: CASSPSLAGTDTQYF. The rearrangement uses TRBV18 and TRBJ2-3; TRBD2 agrees at 9 bases. Losses at the gene ends were 3 bases for V and 3 bases for J; bases not matched to a gene: 4. There are 15 residues in the CDR3. Germline V CDR1 and CDR2: KGHSH, LQKENI.

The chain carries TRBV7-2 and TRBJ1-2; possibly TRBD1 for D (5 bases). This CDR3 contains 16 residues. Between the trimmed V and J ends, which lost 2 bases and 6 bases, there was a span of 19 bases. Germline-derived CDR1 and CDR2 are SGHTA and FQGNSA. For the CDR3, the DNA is TGTGCCAGCAGCTTATTTATGGGGAGGGGAAGCGATGGCTACACCTTC. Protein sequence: CASSLFMGRGSDGYTF.

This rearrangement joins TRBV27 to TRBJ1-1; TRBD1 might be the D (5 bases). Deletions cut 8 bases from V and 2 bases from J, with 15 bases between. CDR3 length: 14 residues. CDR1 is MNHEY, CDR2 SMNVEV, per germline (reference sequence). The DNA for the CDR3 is TGTGCCAGCCAGGCGGGGCACCTCAACACTGAAGCTTTCTTT. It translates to CASQAGHLNTEAFF.

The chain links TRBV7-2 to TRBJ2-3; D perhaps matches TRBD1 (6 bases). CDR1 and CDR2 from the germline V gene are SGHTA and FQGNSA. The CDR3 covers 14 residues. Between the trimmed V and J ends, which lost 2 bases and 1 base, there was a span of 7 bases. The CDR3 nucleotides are TGTGCCAGCAGCTTATACAGGGGCACAGATACGCAGTATTTT. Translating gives CASSLYRGTDTQYF. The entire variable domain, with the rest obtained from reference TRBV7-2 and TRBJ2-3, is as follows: GAGVSQSPSNKVTEKGKDVELRCDPISGHTALYWYRQSLGQGLEFLIYFQGNSAPDKSGLPSDRFSAERTGGSVSTLTIQRTQQEDSAVYLCASSLYRGTDTQYFGPGTRLTVL.

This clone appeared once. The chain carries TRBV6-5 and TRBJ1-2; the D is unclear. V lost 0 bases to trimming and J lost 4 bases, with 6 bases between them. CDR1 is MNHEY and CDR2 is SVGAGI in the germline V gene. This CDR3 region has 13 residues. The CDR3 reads CASSYSASYGYTF. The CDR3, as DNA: TGTGCCAGCAGTTACTCGGCCAGCTATGGCTACACCTTC.

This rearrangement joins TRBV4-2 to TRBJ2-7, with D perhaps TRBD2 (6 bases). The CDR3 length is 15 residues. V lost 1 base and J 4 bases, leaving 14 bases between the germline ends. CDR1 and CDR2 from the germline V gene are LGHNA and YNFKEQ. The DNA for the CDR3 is TGTGCCAGCAGCCAAGGACCCGGTGGGGGGTACGAGCAGTACTTC. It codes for CASSQGPGGGYEQYF.

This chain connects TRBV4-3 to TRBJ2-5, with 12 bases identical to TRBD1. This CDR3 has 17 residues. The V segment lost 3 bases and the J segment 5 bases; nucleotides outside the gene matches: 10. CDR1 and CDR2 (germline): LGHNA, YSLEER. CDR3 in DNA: TGCGCCAGCAGCCACGCTAGGGACAGGGGGCGCGGTGAGACCCAGTACTTC. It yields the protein CASSHARDRGRGETQYF.

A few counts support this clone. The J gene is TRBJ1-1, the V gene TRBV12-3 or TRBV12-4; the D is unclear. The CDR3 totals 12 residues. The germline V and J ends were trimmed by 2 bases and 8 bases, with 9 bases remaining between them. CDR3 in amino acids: CASSLIAREAFF. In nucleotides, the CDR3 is TGTGCCAGCAGTTTAATTGCCAGAGAAGCTTTCTTT.

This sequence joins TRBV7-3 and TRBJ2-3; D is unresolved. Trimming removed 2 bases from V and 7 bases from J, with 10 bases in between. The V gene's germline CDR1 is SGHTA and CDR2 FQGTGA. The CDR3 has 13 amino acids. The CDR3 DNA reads TGTGCCAGCAGCTTATCGCCCTCTAATACGCAGTATTTT. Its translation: CASSLSPSNTQYF.

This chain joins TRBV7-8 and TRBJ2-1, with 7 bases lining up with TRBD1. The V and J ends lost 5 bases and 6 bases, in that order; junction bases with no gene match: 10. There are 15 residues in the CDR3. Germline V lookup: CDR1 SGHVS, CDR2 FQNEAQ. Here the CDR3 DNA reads TGTGCCAGCAGCCGAGACAGGGCCCTTACCAATGAGCAGTTCTTC. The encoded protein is CASSRDRALTNEQFF.